The clone carrying this T cell receptor beta chain occurred once. Its antigen remains unidentified. Sequencing was performed with immunoSEQ multiplex PCR; in TCRdb, only in-frame clones are kept and a portion is missing. This sample has about 68,000 clones, with around 93% found just once. V was pared by 6 bases and J by 0 bases, with 6 bases between. Germline CDR1 is MDHEN and CDR2 is SYDVKM. The CDR3 covers 13 residues. The record originates from a study of siplizumab effects on memory and regulatory T cells. Study outcomes and limitations: Whether proliferating Tregs in siplizumab cultures suppress was not functionally confirmed.

The sequenced sample was CD8+ T cells sorted from blood. The chain is built from TRBV28 and TRBJ1-5; D is uncertain. This receptor was taken from a human donor in good health. CDR3 protein: CASRENSNQPQHF. The DNA of the CDR3 is TGTGCCAGCAGGGAGAATAGCAATCAGCCCCAGCATTTT.